The present entry profiles one T cell receptor (beta chain) with its context. Its matching antigen is unknown. Use of 60 Vbeta and 13 Jbeta primers characterized the PCR. Profiling relied on immunoSEQ multiplex PCR, and the TCRdb table lists in-frame clones only, not all of them. The sample gives tens of thousands of clones, approximately 61% of which show up once; 6.5% to 7.5% is in the top ten. The source of the sample is a study of cytomegalovirus exposure and HLA in healthy donors. Study-wide results and caveats: Three chains tied to CMV proved CMV antigen-specific in vitro. In a later analysis, HLA-associated beta chains showed higher expansion and lower generation probabilities than comparable chains.

Germline V lookup: CDR1 MNHEY, CDR2 SMNVEV (reference sequence). V was trimmed by 5 bases and J by 5 bases, leaving 12 bases between them. The CDR3 covers 13 residues. This chain links TRBV27 with TRBJ1-1; a weak D match, TRBD1 (6 bases). The source material was PBMCs. This receptor was taken from a woman between 45 and 65 years old in good health and CMV-seropositive. CDR3 sequence: CASSTAGATEAFF. The CDR3 DNA is TGTGCCAGCAGTACGGCAGGGGCGACTGAAGCTTTCTTT.